This T cell receptor (beta chain) was sequenced for a study of neurological immune-mediated disorders (dated by TCRdb to 2018 to 2020). At the level of the whole study: Among the approximately 35 multiple sclerosis patients, 31 had relapsing-remitting MS and 3 had secondary progressive MS. Peripheral blood TCR-beta repertoires from HTLV-I-associated myelopathy (HAM/TSP) patients, multiple sclerosis patients and healthy controls were compared by UMI-based sequencing. The roughly 100 TCR-beta libraries covered PBMC samples along with longitudinal samples, technical triplicates, and paired sorted CD4+ and CD8+ T-cell subsets. Of the approximately 68 subjects in the cohort, about 14 were HAM/TSP patients, roughly 35 were multiple sclerosis patients, and some 20 were healthy controls.

About this clonotype itself: What this receptor recognizes is not known. Within one base of it there is no much larger clone, and no base qualities were kept.

Results the study describes overall, beyond this receptor: No identical CDR3 amino acid sequences were found to be shared among expanded clones across subjects, suggesting that TCR-beta repertoires were private in all groups. The MS cluster was not associated with any clinical or MRI features, and the authors stated that larger cohorts are needed. TCR clonal expansion was greatest in HAM/TSP patients and smallest in MS patients, who ranked below even healthy controls. Repertoires from 18 of 34 MS patients were grouped by phylogenetic analysis into a cluster of related CDR3 sequences, suggesting a possible repertoire-level signature.

For unsorted PBMC libraries, 2 million PBMCs were used after storage in RNAlater at -80 degrees C until RNA extraction. Multiple sclerosis patients were enrolled in a US clinical protocol under which disease progression was evaluated by magnetic resonance imaging. PBMCs were separated from peripheral blood using Ficoll-Hypaque density gradient centrifugation and then cryopreserved in liquid nitrogen. Reading from cysteine to phenylalanine, the CDR3 counts 16 amino acids. The read is trimmed to its CDR3 DNA, 48 bases read in frame from base 1. The V end loses 1 base and the J end loses 0 bases, and a stretch of 10 bases separates them. CDR1 and CDR2, looked up from the germline V gene (reference sequence), are LGHDT and YNNKEL. cDNA synthesis used template-switch 5'RACE with a primer carrying a 10-nucleotide random unique molecular identifier tagging each TCR transcript. Over 180 million TCR-beta sequences, covering 15-18 subjects, were produced in each sequencing run. The RNeasy kit was used for extraction of total RNA. TCR-beta VDJ regions were amplified with primers for the TCR constant region and the 5'RACE anchor, using the KAPA Real-time Library Amplification kit. A first PCR added sample indexes and Illumina adaptors, and a second PCR then raised library yield. The roughly 650 bp TCR product was size-selected on a 2% E-gel SizeSelection system after Ampure bead purification. Library quality was checked on a Bioanalyzer, concentration was measured with Qubit, and libraries were quantified with the Kapa Library Quantification kit before pooling. An Illumina HiSeq 2500 sequenced the libraries paired-end 2 x 150 bp. To increase sequence diversity, roughly 24-32% phiX was spiked into each library pool. As for the original processing: Quality-filtered reads were processed with the UMI-based MiGEC pipeline, which removed over 75% of raw TCR sequences during error correction. VDJ genes were aligned to IMGT germline references, and clonotypes were defined by unique CDR3 amino acid sequence plus V-J genes. Clonal expansion, Shannon diversity, and CDR3 relatedness (CalcPairwiseDistances, ClusterSamples) were evaluated with VDJtools, and phylogenetic trees were built with CLCbio workbench. Clones with at least 8 unique UMIs were defined as expanded, with this threshold being based on coefficient-of-variation modelling across technical triplicates. TCRdb passed the public sequencing reads through fastp at Q25 and MiXCR, retaining productive beta sequences. Each record represents a unique CDR3 protein, reported with the most common genes and DNA among its rows. The V and J calls reflect TCRdb's pipeline rather than the authors' work. The sample includes roughly 74,000 distinct CDR3 sequences, with roughly 5.6% observed a single time. The ten largest account for about 7.4% of the sample.

The receptor's source is a man aged 18 to 35 with multiple sclerosis. Sequencing was performed on PBMCs. Rearrangement joined TRBV3-1 to TRBJ2-4; the D gene is not confidently resolved. In nucleotide form, the sequence is TGTGCCAGCAGCCAAGCCCTCGTCCTAGCCAAAAACATTCAGTACTTC. Its protein product is CASSQALVLAKNIQYF.